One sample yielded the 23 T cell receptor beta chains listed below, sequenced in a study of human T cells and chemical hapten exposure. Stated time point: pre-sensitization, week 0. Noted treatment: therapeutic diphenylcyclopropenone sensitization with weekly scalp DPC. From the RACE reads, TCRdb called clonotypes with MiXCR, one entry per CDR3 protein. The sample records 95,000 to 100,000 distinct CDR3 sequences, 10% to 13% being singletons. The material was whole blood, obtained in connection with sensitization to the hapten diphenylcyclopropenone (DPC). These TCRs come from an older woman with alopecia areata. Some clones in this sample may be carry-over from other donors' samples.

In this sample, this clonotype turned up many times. CDR3 DNA: TGCAGCGTTGCCGGCAGAATCACAGATACGCAGTATTTT. Translation: CSVAGRITDTQYF. The J gene is TRBJ2-3, the V gene TRBV29-1; no firm D call. Germline V gene data show CDR1 as SQVTM and CDR2 as ANQGSEA. V was pared by 4 bases and J by 2 bases, with 10 bases between. The CDR3 totals 13 residues.

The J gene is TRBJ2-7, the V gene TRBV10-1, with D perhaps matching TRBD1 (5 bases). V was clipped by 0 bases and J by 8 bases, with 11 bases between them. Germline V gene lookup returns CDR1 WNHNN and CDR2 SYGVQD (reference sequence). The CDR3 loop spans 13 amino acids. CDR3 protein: CASSESGRGKQYF. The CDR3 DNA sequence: TGCGCCAGCAGTGAGTCAGGAAGGGGAAAGCAGTACTTC.

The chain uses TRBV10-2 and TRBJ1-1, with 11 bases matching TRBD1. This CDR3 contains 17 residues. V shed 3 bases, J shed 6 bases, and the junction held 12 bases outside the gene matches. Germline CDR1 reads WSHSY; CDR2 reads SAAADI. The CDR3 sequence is CASSDFDVGQGVSEAFF. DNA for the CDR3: TGCGCCAGCAGTGATTTTGATGTGGGACAGGGGGTTTCTGAAGCTTTCTTT.

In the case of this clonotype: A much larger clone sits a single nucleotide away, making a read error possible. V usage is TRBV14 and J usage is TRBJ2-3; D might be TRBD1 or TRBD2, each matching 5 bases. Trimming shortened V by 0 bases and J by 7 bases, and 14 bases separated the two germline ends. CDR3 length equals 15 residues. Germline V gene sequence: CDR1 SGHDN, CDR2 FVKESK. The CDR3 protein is CASSQDFMGVNTQYF. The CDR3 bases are TGTGCCAGCAGCCAAGATTTTATGGGGGTAAATACGCAGTATTTT.

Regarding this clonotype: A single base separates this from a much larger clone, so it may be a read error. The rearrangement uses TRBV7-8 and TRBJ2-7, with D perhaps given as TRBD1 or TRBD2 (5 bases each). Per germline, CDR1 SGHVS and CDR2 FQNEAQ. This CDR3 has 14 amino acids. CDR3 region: CASRLARQGYEQYF. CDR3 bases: TGTGCCAGCAGATTAGCGAGGCAGGGCTACGAGCAGTACTTC.

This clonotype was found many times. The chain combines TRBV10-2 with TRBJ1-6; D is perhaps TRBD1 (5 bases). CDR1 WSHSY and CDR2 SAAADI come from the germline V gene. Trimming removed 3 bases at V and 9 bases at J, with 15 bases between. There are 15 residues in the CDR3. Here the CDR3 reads CASSDWGTPSSPLHF. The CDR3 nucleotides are TGCGCCAGCAGTGATTGGGGGACCCCGTCTTCACCCCTCCACTTT.

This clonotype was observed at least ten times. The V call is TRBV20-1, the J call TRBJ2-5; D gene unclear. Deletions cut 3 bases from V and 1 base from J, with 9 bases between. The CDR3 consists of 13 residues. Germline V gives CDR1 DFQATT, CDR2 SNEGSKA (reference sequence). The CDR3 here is CSARRQIQETQYF. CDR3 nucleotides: TGCAGTGCTAGGCGGCAGATCCAAGAGACCCAGTACTTC.

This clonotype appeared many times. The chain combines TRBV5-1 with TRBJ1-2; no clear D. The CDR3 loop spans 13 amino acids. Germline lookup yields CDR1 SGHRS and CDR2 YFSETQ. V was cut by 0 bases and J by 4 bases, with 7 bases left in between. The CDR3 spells CASSLGGFYGYTF. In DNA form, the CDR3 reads TGCGCCAGCAGCTTGGGGGGTTTCTATGGCTACACCTTC.

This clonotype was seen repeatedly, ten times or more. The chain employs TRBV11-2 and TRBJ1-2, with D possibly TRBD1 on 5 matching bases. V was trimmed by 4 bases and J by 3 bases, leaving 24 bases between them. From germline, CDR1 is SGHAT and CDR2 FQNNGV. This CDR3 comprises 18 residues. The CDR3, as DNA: TGTGCCAGCAGCTCCTTAATGAAAGGGGCTGGGGAAGACTATGGCTACACCTTC. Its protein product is CASSSLMKGAGEDYGYTF. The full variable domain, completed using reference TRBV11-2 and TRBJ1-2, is EAGVAQSPRYKIIEKRQSVAFWCNPISGHATLYWYQQILGQGPKLLIQFQNNGVVDDSQLPKDRFSAERLKGVDSTLKIQPAKLEDSAVYLCASSSLMKGAGEDYGYTFGSGTRLTVV.

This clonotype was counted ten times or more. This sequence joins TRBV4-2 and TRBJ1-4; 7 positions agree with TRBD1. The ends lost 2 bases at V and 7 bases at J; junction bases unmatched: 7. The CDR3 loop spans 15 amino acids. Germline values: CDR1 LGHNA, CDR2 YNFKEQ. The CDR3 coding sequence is TGTGCCAGCAGCCAAACTCAGGGGGTATCTGAAAAACTGTTTTTT. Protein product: CASSQTQGVSEKLFF.

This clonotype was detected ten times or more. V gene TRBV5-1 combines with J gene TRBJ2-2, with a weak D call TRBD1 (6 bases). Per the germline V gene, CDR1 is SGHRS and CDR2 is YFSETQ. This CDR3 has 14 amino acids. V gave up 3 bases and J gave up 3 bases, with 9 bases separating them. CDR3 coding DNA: TGCGCCAGCAGCTCAGGACAGCACACCGGGGAGCTGTTTTTT. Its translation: CASSSGQHTGELFF.

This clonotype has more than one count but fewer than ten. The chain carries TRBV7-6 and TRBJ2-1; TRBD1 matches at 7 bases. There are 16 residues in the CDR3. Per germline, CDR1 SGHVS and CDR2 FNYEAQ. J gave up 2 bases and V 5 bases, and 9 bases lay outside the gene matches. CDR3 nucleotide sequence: TGTGCCAGCAGCCCCCGGACAGGACATACCTACAATGAGCAGTTCTTC. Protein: CASSPRTGHTYNEQFF.

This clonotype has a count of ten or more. The CDR3 is CASGGEPDTQYF. The CDR3, as DNA: TGTGCCAGCGGCGGGGAACCAGATACGCAGTATTTT. The rearrangement joins TRBV7-2 to TRBJ2-3; weak D call: TRBD2 (6 bases). CDR1 is SGHTA, CDR2 FQGNSA, per germline. Trimming took 8 bases from V and 4 from J, leaving 10 bases between them. The CDR3 is 12 residues long. The full variable domain, rest sourced from reference TRBV7-2 and TRBJ2-3, is GAGVSQSPSNKVTEKGKDVELRCDPISGHTALYWYRQSLGQGLEFLIYFQGNSAPDKSGLPSDRFSAERTGGSVSTLTIQRTQQEDSAVYLCASGGEPDTQYFGPGTRLTVL.

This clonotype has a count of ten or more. The CDR3 sequence: CASSPRDSGTAGGTQYF. The CDR3 bases are TGTGCCAGCTCACCACGGGATTCCGGGACAGCTGGCGGCACGCAGTATTTT. The genes are TRBV18 and TRBJ2-3; TRBD1 aligns across 7 bases. Germline CDR1 is KGHSH and CDR2 is LQKENI. The CDR3 sequence is 17 residues long. Unmatched junction bases numbered 16, after V lost 1 base and J lost 9 bases.

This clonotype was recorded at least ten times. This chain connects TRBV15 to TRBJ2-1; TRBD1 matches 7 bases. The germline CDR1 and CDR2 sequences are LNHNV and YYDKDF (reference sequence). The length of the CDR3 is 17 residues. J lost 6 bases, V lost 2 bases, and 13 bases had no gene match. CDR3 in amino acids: CATSRYMAGGIINEQFF. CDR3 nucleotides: TGTGCCACCAGCAGATATATGGCAGGGGGAATCATCAATGAGCAGTTCTTC.

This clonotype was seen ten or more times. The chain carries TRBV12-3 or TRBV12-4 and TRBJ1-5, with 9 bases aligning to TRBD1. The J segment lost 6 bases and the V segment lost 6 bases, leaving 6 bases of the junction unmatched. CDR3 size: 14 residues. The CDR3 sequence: CASSQGQGTQPQHF. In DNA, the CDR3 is TGTGCCAGCAGCCAAGGACAGGGGACTCAGCCCCAGCATTTT.

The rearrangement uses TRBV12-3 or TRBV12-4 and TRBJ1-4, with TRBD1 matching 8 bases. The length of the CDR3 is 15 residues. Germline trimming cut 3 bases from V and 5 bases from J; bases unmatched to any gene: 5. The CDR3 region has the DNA TGTGCCAGCAGTTTTGGACAGGGACGAAATGAAAAACTGTTTTTT. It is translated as CASSFGQGRNEKLFF.

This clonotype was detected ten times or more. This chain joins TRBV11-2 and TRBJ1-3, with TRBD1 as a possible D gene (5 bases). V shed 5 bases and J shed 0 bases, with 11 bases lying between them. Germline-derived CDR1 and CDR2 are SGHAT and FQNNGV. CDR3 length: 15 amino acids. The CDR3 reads CASSQTVASGNTIYF. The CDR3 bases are TGTGCCAGCAGCCAGACAGTTGCCTCTGGAAACACCATATATTTT.

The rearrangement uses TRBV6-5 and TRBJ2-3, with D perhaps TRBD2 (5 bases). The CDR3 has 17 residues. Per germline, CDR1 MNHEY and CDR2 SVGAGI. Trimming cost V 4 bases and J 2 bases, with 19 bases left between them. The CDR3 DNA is TGTGCCAGCAGTTGGACCACCGGGATCCGAGCCACAGATACGCAGTATTTT. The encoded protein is CASSWTTGIRATDTQYF.

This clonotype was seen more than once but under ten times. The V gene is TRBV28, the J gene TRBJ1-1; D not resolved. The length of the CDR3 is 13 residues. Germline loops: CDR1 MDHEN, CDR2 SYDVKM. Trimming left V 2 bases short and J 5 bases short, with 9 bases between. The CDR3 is CASSLRARTEAFF. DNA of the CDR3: TGTGCCAGCAGTTTACGGGCGCGGACTGAAGCTTTCTTT.

The CDR3 here is CASSVAGGQETQYF. The CDR3, as DNA: TGTGCCAGCAGTGTAGCGGGGGGACAAGAGACCCAGTACTTC. The rearrangement joins TRBV6-6 to TRBJ2-5; 10 bases are a match to TRBD2. The germline gives CDR1 MNHNY, CDR2 SVGAGI (reference sequence). The V gene end was trimmed by 5 bases and the J gene end by 2 bases; junction bases not matched to a gene: 2. The CDR3 has 14 residues.

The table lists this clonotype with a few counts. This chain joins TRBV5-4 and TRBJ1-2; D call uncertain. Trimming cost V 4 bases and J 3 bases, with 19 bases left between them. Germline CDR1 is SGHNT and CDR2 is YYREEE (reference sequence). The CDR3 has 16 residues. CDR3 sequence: CASSVRPGTDHYGYTF. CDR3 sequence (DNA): TGTGCCAGCAGCGTAAGACCTGGAACCGACCACTATGGCTACACCTTC.

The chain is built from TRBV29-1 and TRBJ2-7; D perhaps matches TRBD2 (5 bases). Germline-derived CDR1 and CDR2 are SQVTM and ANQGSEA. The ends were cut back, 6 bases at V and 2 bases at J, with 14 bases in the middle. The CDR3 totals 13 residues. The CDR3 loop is CSVQVTGTYEQYF. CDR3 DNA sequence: TGCAGCGTCCAGGTAACGGGAACCTACGAGCAGTACTTC.